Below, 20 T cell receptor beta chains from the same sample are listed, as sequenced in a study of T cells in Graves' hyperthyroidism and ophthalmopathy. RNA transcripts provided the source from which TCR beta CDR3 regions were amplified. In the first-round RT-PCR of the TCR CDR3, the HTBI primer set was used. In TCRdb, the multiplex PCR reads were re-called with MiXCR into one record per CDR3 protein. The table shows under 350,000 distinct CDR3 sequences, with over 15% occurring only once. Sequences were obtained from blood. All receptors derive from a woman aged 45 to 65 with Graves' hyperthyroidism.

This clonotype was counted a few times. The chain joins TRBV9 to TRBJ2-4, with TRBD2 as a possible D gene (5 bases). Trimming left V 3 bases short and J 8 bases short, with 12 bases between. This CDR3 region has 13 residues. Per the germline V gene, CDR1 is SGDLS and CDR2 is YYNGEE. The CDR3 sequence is CASSGTSSDIQYF. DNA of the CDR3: TGTGCCAGCAGCGGAACTAGTTCCGACATTCAGTACTTC.

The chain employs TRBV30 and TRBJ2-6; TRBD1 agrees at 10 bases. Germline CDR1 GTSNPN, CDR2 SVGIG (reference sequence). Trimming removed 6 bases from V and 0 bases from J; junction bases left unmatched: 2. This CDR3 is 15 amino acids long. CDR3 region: CACGQGDSGANVLTF. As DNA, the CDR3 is TGTGCCTGTGGACAGGGGGACTCTGGGGCCAACGTCCTGACTTTC. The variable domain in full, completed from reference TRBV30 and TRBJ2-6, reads SQTIHQWPATLVQPVGSPLSLECTVEGTSNPNLYWYRQAAGRGLQLLFYSVGIGQISSEVPQNLSASRPQDRQFILSSKKLLLSDSGFYLCACGQGDSGANVLTFGAGSRLTVL.

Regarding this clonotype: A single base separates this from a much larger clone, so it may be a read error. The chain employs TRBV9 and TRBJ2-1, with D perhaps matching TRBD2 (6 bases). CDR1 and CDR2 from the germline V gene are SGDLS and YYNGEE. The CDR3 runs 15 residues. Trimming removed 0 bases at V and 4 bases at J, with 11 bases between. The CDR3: CASSVDGRNYNEQFF. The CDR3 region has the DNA TGTGCCAGCAGCGTAGACGGGAGAAATTACAATGAGCAGTTCTTC.

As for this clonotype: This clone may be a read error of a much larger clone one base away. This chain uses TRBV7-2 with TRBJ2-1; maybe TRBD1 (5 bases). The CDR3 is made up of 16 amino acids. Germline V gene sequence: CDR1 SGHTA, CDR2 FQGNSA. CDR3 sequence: CASSLAGDSSYNEQLF. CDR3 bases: TGTGCCAGCAGCTTAGCAGGGGATAGCTCCTACAATGAGCAGCTCTTC.

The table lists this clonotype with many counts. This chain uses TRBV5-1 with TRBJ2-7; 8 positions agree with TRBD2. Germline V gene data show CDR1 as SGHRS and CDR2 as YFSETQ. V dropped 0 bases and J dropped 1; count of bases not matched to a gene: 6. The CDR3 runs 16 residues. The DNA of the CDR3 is TGCGCCAGCAGCTTGGGGAGCGGGAGACCATCCTACGAGCAGTACTTC. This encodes CASSLGSGRPSYEQYF. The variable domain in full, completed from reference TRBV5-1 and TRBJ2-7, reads KAGVTQTPRYLIKTRGQQVTLSCSPISGHRSVSWYQQTPGQGLQFLFEYFSETQRNKGNFPGRFSGRQFSNSRSEMNVSTLELGDSALYLCASSLGSGRPSYEQYFGPGTRLTVT.

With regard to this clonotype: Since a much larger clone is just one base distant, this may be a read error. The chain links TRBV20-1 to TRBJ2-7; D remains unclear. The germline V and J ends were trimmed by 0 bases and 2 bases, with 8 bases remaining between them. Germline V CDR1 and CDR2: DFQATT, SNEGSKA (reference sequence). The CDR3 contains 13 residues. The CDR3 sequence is CSAREGSPYEQYV. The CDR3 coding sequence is TGCAGTGCTAGAGAGGGGTCCCCCTACGAGCAGTACGTC.

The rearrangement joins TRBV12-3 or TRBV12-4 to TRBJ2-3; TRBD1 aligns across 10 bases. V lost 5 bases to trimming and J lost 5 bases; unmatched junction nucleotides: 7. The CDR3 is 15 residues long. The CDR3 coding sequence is TGTGCCAGCAGTCTTCAGGACAGGGGGATAGATACGCAGTATTTT. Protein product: CASSLQDRGIDTQYF.

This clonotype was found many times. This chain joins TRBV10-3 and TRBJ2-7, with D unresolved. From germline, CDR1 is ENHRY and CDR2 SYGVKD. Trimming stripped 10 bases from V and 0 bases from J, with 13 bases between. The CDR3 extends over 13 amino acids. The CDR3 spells CASGERSSYEQYF. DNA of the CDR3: TGTGCCAGCGGAGAGCGAAGCTCCTACGAGCAGTACTTC.

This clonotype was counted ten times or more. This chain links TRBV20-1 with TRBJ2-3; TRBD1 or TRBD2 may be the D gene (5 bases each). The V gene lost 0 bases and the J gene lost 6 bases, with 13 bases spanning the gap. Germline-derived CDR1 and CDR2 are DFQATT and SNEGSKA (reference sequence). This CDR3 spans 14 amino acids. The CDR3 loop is CSAREEWDEDTQYF. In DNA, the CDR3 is TGCAGTGCTAGAGAGGAGTGGGACGAGGATACGCAGTATTTT.

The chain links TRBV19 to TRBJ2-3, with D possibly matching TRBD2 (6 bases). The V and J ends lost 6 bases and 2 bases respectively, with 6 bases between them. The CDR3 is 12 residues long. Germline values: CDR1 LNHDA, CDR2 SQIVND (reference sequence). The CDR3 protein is CASRDYTDTQYF. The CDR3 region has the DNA TGTGCCAGTAGGGACTACACAGATACGCAGTATTTT.

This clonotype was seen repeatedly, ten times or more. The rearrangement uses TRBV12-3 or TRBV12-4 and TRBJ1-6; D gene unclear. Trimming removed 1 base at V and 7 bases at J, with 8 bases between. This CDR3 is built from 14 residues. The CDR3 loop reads CASSLGVSNSPLHF. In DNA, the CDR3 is TGTGCCAGCAGTTTAGGAGTCTCAAATTCACCCCTCCACTTT.

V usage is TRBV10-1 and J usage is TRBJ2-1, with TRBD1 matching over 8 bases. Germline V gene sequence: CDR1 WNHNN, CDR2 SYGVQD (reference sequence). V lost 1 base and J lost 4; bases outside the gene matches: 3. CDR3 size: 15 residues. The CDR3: CASSEYRDRYNEQFF. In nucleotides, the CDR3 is TGCGCCAGCAGTGAGTACCGGGACAGGTACAATGAGCAGTTCTTC.

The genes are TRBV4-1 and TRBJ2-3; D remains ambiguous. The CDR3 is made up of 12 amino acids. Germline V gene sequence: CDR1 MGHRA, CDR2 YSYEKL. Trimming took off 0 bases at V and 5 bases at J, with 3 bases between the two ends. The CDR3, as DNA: TGCGCCAGCAGCCAAGACATAGATACGCAGTATTTT. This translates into CASSQDIDTQYF.

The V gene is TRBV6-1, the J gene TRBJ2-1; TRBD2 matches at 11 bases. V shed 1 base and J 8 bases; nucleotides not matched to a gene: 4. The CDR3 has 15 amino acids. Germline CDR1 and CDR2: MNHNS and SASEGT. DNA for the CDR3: TGTGCCAGCAGTGAAGGACTAGCGGGACGGGATGAGCAGTTCTTC. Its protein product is CASSEGLAGRDEQFF.

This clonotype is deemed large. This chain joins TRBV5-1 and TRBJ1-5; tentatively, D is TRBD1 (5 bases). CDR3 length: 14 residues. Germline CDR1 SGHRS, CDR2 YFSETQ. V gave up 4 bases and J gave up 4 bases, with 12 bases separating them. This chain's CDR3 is CASSPMGPNQPQHF. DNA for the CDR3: TGCGCCAGCAGCCCGATGGGACCGAATCAGCCCCAGCATTTT.

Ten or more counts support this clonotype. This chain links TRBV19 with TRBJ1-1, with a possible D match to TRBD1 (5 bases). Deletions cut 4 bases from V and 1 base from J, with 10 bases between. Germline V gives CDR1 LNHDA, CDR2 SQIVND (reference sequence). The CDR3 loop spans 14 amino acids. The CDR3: CASSTQGRNTEAFF. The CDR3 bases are TGTGCCAGTAGTACCCAGGGACGGAACACTGAAGCTTTCTTT.

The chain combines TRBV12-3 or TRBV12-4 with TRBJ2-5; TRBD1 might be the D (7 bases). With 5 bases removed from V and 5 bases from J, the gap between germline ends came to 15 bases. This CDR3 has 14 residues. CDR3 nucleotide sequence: TGTGCCAGCAGTCCAGGGGGGCTGCGGGAGACCCAGTACTTC. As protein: CASSPGGLRETQYF.

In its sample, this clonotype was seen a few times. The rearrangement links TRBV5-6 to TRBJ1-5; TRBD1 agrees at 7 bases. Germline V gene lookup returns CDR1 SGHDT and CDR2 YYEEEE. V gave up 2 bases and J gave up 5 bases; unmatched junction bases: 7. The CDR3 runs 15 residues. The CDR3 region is CASSFGQGVYQPQHF. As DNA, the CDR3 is TGTGCCAGCAGCTTCGGCCAGGGGGTCTATCAGCCCCAGCATTTT.

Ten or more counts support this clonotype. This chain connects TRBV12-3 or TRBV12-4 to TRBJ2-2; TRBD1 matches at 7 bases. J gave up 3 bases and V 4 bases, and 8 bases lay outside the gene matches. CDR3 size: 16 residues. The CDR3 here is CASSYGQGVDTGELFF. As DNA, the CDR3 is TGTGCCAGCAGTTACGGGCAGGGGGTTGACACCGGGGAGCTGTTTTTT.

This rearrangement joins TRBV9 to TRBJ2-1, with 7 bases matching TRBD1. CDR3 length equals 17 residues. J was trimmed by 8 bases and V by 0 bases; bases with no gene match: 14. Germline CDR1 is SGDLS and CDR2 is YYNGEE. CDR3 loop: CASSVGFRQGKGYEQFF. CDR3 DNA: TGTGCCAGCAGCGTAGGGTTCCGACAGGGAAAAGGATATGAGCAGTTCTTC.